These T cell receptor beta chains were read from a single sample in a study of T cell responses to AZD1222 COVID-19 vaccine. Method: immunoSEQ multiplex PCR; TCRdb's copy keeps in-frame clones and lacks some. The sample has around 46,000 clones, approximately 90% seen once; the top ten hold less than 6%. The input for sequencing was peripheral blood, taken 28 days after the second AZD1222 dose. Receptor source: an adult who received the AZD1222 COVID-19 vaccine. CDR3s include the opening cysteine and the closing phenylalanine or tryptophan. A D gene is named only where the DNA matches it firmly. Where a row states a size, it is once, few, many or the class of an expanded clone; other rows omit it.

V: TRBV6-5
size: NA
D: NA
J: TRBJ1-6
DNA: TGTGCCAGCAGTTATCGTGATAATTCACCCCTCCACTTT
CDR3: CASSYRDNSPLHF

V: TRBV4-1
size: NA
D: TRBD2
J: TRBJ2-7
DNA: TGCGCCAGCAGCATACGCGCTAGCGGGAGTGTAGGATACGAGCAGTACTTC
CDR3: CASSIRASGSVGYEQYF

V: TRBV5-1
size: NA
D: NA
J: TRBJ1-2
DNA: TGCGCCAGCAGCTTGAGCGGCGGTGGCAGCCGATACTATGGCTACACCTTC
CDR3: CASSLSGGGSRYYGYTF

V: TRBV27
size: NA
D: NA
J: TRBJ1-1
DNA: TGTGCCAGCAGTTTAACCGGATACACTGAAGCTTTCTTT
CDR3: CASSLTGYTEAFF

V: TRBV6-2/TRBV6-3
size: few
D: TRBD2
J: TRBJ2-3
DNA: TGTGCCAGCAGTTACTCAGGGACTAGCGGGCCAGATACGCAGTATTTT
CDR3: CASSYSGTSGPDTQYF

V: TRBV9
size: NA
D: NA
J: TRBJ1-6
DNA: TGTGCCAGCAGCGCACGGGACTCCGGACCCCATTCACCCCTCCACTTT
CDR3: CASSARDSGPHSPLHF

V: TRBV4-1
size: NA
D: TRBD2
J: TRBJ2-2
DNA: TGCGCCAGCAGCCCCGGGACTAGCACCCGGCCCGGGGAGCTGTTTTTT
CDR3: CASSPGTSTRPGELFF

V: TRBV5-6
size: NA
D: NA
J: TRBJ2-3
DNA: TGTGCCAGCAGCTTGGTGTATGGGGTAGGAACAGATACGCAGTATTTT
CDR3: CASSLVYGVGTDTQYF

V: TRBV5-1
size: NA
D: NA
J: TRBJ2-1
DNA: TGCGCCAGCAGCTTTTCGAGGGGTGAGCAGTTCTTC
CDR3: CASSFSRGEQFF

V: TRBV28
size: NA
D: TRBD1
J: TRBJ1-1
DNA: TGTGCCAGCAGTGCAAGGACAGGGGCAAACACTGAAGCTTTCTTT
CDR3: CASSARTGANTEAFF

V: TRBV2
size: once
D: NA
J: TRBJ1-2
DNA: TGTGCCAGTCCCGACAGGCTAGATAACTATGGCTACACCTTC
CDR3: CASPDRLDNYGYTF

V: TRBV29-1
size: NA
D: TRBD2
J: TRBJ2-2
DNA: TGCAGCGTTGAACTCGCGACTAGCGGGACCGGGGAGCTGTTTTTT
CDR3: CSVELATSGTGELFF

V: TRBV28
size: NA
D: TRBD2
J: TRBJ2-7
DNA: TGTGCCAGCAGTTCCTTTGGGCGGGAGGGTTCCTACGAGCAGTACTTC
CDR3: CASSSFGREGSYEQYF

V: TRBV29-1
size: NA
D: TRBD1
J: TRBJ1-2
DNA: TGCAGCGCCGGGACAGGGAGGGGTGGCTACACCTTC
CDR3: CSAGTGRGGYTF

V: TRBV2
size: NA
D: TRBD1
J: TRBJ2-7
DNA: TGTGCCAGCACCACCGACAGGGGACGGTACGAGCAGTACTTC
CDR3: CASTTDRGRYEQYF

V: TRBV24-1
size: NA
D: NA
J: TRBJ2-3
DNA: TGTGCCACCGAGGGAACCAAGACTAGCACAGATACGCAGTATTTT
CDR3: CATEGTKTSTDTQYF

V: TRBV18
size: once
D: TRBD1
J: TRBJ1-4
DNA: TGTGCCAGCTCACCACCCGGACAGGGCAATGAAAAACTGTTTTTT
CDR3: CASSPPGQGNEKLFF

V: TRBV19
size: once
D: TRBD2
J: TRBJ2-7
DNA: TGTGCCAGTAGCCCCCCACCTAGCGGGAGAATCCCCTACGAGCAGTACTTC
CDR3: CASSPPPSGRIPYEQYF

V: TRBV5-6
size: NA
D: NA
J: TRBJ2-5
DNA: TGTGCCAGCAGCTCCTGGGGGGGACAGTACCAAGAGACCCAGTACTTC
CDR3: CASSSWGGQYQETQYF

V: TRBV6-5
size: NA
D: NA
J: TRBJ1-4
DNA: TGTGCCAGCAGTCGCAGGGCACATGAAAAACTGTTTTTT
CDR3: CASSRRAHEKLFF

V: TRBV9
size: few
D: TRBD2
J: TRBJ2-5
DNA: TGTGCCAGCAGCGTTAGCGGGGGTCAAGAGACCCAGTACTTC
CDR3: CASSVSGGQETQYF

V: TRBV5-1
size: NA
D: NA
J: TRBJ2-5
DNA: TGCGCCAGCAGCTTGGCCGCGCCGAACGGGGAGACCCAGTACTTC
CDR3: CASSLAAPNGETQYF

V: TRBV15
size: NA
D: TRBD2
J: TRBJ2-7
DNA: TGTGCCACCAGCAAGGCAGGGAGGATTTCGGGCGGGAGGCCTCTCTACGAGCAGTACTTC
CDR3: CATSKAGRISGGRPLYEQYF

V: TRBV19
size: NA
D: NA
J: TRBJ1-1
DNA: TGTGCCAGTAGTGCAACATTGAACACTGAAGCTTTCTTT
CDR3: CASSATLNTEAFF

V: TRBV28
size: NA
D: NA
J: TRBJ1-1
DNA: TGTGCCAGCAGTTTCCGACAGCCAGACACTGAAGCTTTCTTT
CDR3: CASSFRQPDTEAFF

V: TRBV6-5
size: NA
D: TRBD2
J: TRBJ2-7
DNA: TGTGCCACCACGGGACTAGCGGGAGGAGCCGACGAGCAGTACTTC
CDR3: CATTGLAGGADEQYF

V: TRBV21-1
size: NA
D: NA
J: TRBJ2-5
DNA: TGTGCCAGCAGCAAACGGGGGCTCGTAAGCGGATTCCAAGAGACCCAGTACTTC
CDR3: CASSKRGLVSGFQETQYF